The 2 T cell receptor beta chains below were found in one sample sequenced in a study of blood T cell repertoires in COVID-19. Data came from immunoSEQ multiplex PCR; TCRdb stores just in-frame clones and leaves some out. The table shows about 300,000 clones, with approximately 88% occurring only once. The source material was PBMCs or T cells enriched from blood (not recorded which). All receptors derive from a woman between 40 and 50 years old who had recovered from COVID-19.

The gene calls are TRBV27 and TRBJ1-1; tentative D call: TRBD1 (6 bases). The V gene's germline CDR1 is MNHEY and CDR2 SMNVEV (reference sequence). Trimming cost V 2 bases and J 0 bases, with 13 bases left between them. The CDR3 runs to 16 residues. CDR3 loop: CASSLKGGGMNTEAFF. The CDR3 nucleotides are TGTGCCAGCAGTTTAAAGGGGGGGGGAATGAACACTGAAGCTTTCTTT.

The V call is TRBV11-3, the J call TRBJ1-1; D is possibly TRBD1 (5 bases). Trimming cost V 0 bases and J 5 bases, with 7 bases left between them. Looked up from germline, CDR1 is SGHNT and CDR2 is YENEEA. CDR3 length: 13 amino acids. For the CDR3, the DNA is TGTGCCAGCAGCTTAGATGCAGGGACTGAAGCTTTCTTT. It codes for CASSLDAGTEAFF.